This is a list of T cell receptor beta chains from one sample in a study of blood T cell repertoires in COVID-19. Data came from immunoSEQ multiplex PCR; TCRdb stores just in-frame clones and leaves some out. The sample holds approximately 78,000 clones, approximately 89% seen once. The sample comprised peripheral blood. The receptors were sampled from a man over 45 with COVID-19, enrolled during active disease. The CDR3 runs from the conserved cysteine through the conserved F or W. A D gene is named only where the DNA matches it firmly. Some rows have no size entry. The others give once, few or many, or a class for an expanded clone.

size,V,D,J,CDR3,DNA
NA,TRBV29-1,NA,TRBJ2-6,CSVTAGFGANVLTF,TGCAGCGTTACAGCAGGGTTTGGGGCCAACGTCCTGACTTTC
NA,TRBV7-2,NA,TRBJ2-3,CASSLSGGTDTQYF,TGTGCCAGCAGCTTATCCGGGGGCACAGATACGCAGTATTTT
few,TRBV6-2/TRBV6-3,NA,TRBJ2-2,CASSYPGTGELFF,TGTGCCAGCAGTTACCCGGGCACCGGGGAGCTGTTTTTT
NA,TRBV20-1,NA,TRBJ1-5,CSASFGGNQPQHF,TGCAGTGCTAGTTTCGGAGGCAATCAGCCCCAGCATTTT
NA,TRBV30,TRBD1,TRBJ2-2,CAWIAGQGLAGELFF,TGTGCCTGGATTGCCGGACAGGGTTTAGCCGGGGAGCTGTTTTTT
NA,TRBV28,NA,TRBJ2-5,CASSPSQGTETQYF,TGTGCCAGCAGTCCATCCCAGGGGACAGAGACCCAGTACTTC
NA,TRBV5-4,NA,TRBJ2-3,CASSLGLPSSTDTQYF,TGTGCCAGCAGCTTGGGACTACCCTCTAGCACAGATACGCAGTATTTT
NA,TRBV18,NA,TRBJ2-3,CASSPKAGVSDTQYF,TGTGCCAGCTCACCAAAGGCAGGGGTTTCAGATACGCAGTATTTT
NA,TRBV5-8,TRBD1,TRBJ2-2,CASSPRDSPNTGELFF,TGTGCCAGCAGCCCCCGGGACAGTCCGAACACCGGGGAGCTGTTTTTT
NA,TRBV5-6,NA,TRBJ1-1,CASSLSEGDMNTEAFF,TGTGCCAGCAGCTTATCCGAGGGGGACATGAACACTGAAGCTTTCTTT
few,TRBV27,TRBD2,TRBJ2-1,CASSLGSGYSYNEQFF,TGTGCCAGCAGTTTGGGTAGCGGGTATTCCTACAATGAGCAGTTCTTC
NA,TRBV29-1,NA,TRBJ2-3,CSVEDPPDEQGKDTQYF,TGCAGCGTTGAAGACCCTCCCGATGAGCAGGGAAAAGATACGCAGTATTTT
NA,TRBV4-1,NA,TRBJ1-1,CASSLNTNTEAFF,TGCGCCAGCAGCCTAAACACGAACACTGAAGCTTTCTTT
NA,TRBV5-1,TRBD2,TRBJ2-3,CASSLGASGDTDTQYF,TGCGCCAGCAGCTTGGGGGCTAGCGGAGACACAGATACGCAGTATTTT
NA,TRBV11-2,TRBD2,TRBJ2-1,CASSLVSSGRYNEQFF,TGTGCCAGCAGCTTAGTCTCTAGCGGGAGGTACAATGAGCAGTTCTTC
NA,TRBV30,NA,TRBJ1-1,CAWRGRTNTEAFF,TGTGCCTGGAGGGGCAGAACAAACACTGAAGCTTTCTTT
NA,TRBV12-3/TRBV12-4,NA,TRBJ2-5,CASSFLAETQYF,TGTGCCAGCAGTTTCCTAGCCGAGACCCAGTACTTC
NA,TRBV19,NA,TRBJ2-3,CASSIVFRTDTQYF,TGTGCCAGTAGTATCGTCTTCCGCACAGATACGCAGTATTTT
NA,TRBV7-2,TRBD1,TRBJ1-6,CASSLRGDSPLHF,TGTGCCAGCAGCCTCAGGGGGGATTCACCCCTCCACTTT
NA,TRBV19,NA,TRBJ2-5,CASSPTTVNQETQYF,TGTGCCAGTAGTCCGACGACAGTGAACCAAGAGACCCAGTACTTC
NA,TRBV2,TRBD1,TRBJ1-2,CASSEGQGAVYGYTF,TGTGCCAGCAGTGAGGGACAGGGGGCAGTCTATGGCTACACCTTC
few,TRBV30,TRBD2,TRBJ2-3,CAWSPASGRTDTQYF,TGTGCCTGGAGTCCGGCTAGCGGACGCACAGATACGCAGTATTTT
NA,TRBV5-8,TRBD2,TRBJ2-1,CASSQAGGRLNEQFF,TGTGCCAGCAGCCAAGCGGGAGGGAGATTAAATGAGCAGTTCTTC
NA,TRBV5-4,NA,TRBJ2-5,CASSPQRQETQYF,TGTGCCAGCAGCCCACAGAGACAAGAGACCCAGTACTTC
NA,TRBV9,NA,TRBJ1-5,CASSFFDSFGPQHF,TGTGCCAGCAGCTTCTTTGACAGTTTTGGACCCCAGCATTTT
NA,TRBV5-1,TRBD1,TRBJ1-2,CASSLGYRDRAPYGYTF,TGCGCCAGCAGCTTGGGGTACCGGGACAGGGCTCCCTATGGCTACACCTTC
NA,TRBV11-2,NA,TRBJ2-7,CASSLGPGSVSYEQYF,TGTGCCAGCAGCTTAGGCCCAGGTAGCGTTAGCTACGAGCAGTACTTC
NA,TRBV28,NA,TRBJ1-5,CASWDPGGGQPQHF,TGTGCCAGCTGGGATCCGGGGGGCGGACAGCCCCAGCATTTT
NA,TRBV19,NA,TRBJ2-1,CASSTSGQGEQFF,TGTGCCAGTAGTACCTCGGGTCAGGGTGAGCAGTTCTTC
NA,TRBV3-1/TRBV3-2,TRBD2,TRBJ2-1,CASSQAPGTSGRDYNEQFF,TGTGCCAGCAGCCAAGCACCTGGGACTAGCGGGAGGGACTACAATGAGCAGTTCTTC
NA,TRBV30,TRBD1,TRBJ1-5,CAWSRQGFAGQPQHF,TGTGCCTGGAGTCGACAGGGGTTCGCCGGTCAGCCCCAGCATTTT
NA,TRBV6-4,TRBD1,TRBJ2-2,CASSDRDRGELFF,TGTGCCAGCAGTGACCGGGACAGGGGGGAGCTGTTTTTT
NA,TRBV11-2,TRBD2,TRBJ2-7,CASRLAGSSYEQYF,TGTGCCAGCAGACTAGCGGGCAGCTCCTACGAGCAGTACTTC
once,TRBV11-2,NA,TRBJ1-1,CASIDSRGFGTEAFF,TGTGCCAGCATCGACAGCCGGGGGTTCGGCACTGAAGCTTTCTTT
NA,TRBV5-1,NA,TRBJ1-1,CASSLVVGGYTEAFF,TGCGCCAGCAGCTTAGTAGTGGGGGGATACACTGAAGCTTTCTTT
NA,TRBV13,TRBD1,TRBJ2-3,CASSPGQGNTDTQYF,TGTGCCAGCAGCCCGGGACAGGGGAACACAGATACGCAGTATTTT
NA,TRBV5-5,TRBD2,TRBJ2-1,CASSWTSGRGDEQFF,TGTGCCAGCAGCTGGACTAGCGGGAGGGGCGATGAGCAGTTCTTC
NA,TRBV28,NA,TRBJ2-7,CASSMTVPYEQYF,TGTGCCAGCAGTATGACAGTCCCCTACGAGCAGTACTTC
NA,TRBV18,NA,TRBJ2-7,CASSPLAEGEQYF,TGTGCCAGCTCACCTTTAGCGGAGGGCGAGCAGTACTTC
NA,TRBV9,NA,TRBJ1-4,CASSVEGVGREKLFF,TGTGCCAGCAGCGTAGAGGGAGTCGGGCGCGAAAAACTGTTTTTT
NA,TRBV19,NA,TRBJ2-5,CASSPPQQETQYF,TGTGCCAGTAGCCCTCCACAGCAAGAGACCCAGTACTTC
NA,TRBV30,TRBD1,TRBJ2-7,CAFPGQGTYEQYF,TGTGCCTTCCCGGGACAGGGCACCTACGAGCAGTACTTC
NA,TRBV7-9,TRBD1,TRBJ1-2,CASSRDRAEGYTF,TGTGCCAGCAGCCGAGACAGGGCGGAGGGCTACACCTTC
NA,TRBV9,NA,TRBJ2-5,CASSVSPVQETQYF,TGTGCCAGCAGCGTTTCTCCGGTCCAAGAGACCCAGTACTTC
NA,TRBV6-5,NA,TRBJ2-7,CASGRYEQYF,TGTGCCAGCGGGAGGTACGAGCAGTACTTC
NA,TRBV6-2/TRBV6-3,TRBD1,TRBJ2-7,CASSPNRGMGSYEQYF,TGTGCCAGCAGTCCCAACAGGGGAATGGGCTCCTACGAGCAGTACTTC
NA,TRBV4-3,NA,TRBJ2-4,CASSPGRKAGAKNIQYF,TGCGCCAGCAGCCCCGGCCGTAAGGCGGGGGCCAAAAACATTCAGTACTTC
NA,TRBV27,NA,TRBJ2-1,CASSLEVESSYNEQFF,TGTGCCAGCAGTTTAGAGGTGGAGTCGTCCTACAATGAGCAGTTCTTC
NA,TRBV9,TRBD2,TRBJ2-1,CASSGTSGTYYEQFF,TGTGCCAGCAGCGGGACTAGCGGGACTTACTATGAGCAGTTCTTC
NA,TRBV4-3,NA,TRBJ1-3,CASSQGPGGTGNTIYF,TGCGCCAGCAGCCAAGGGCCGGGGGGAACCGGAAACACCATATATTTT
NA,TRBV5-1,TRBD2,TRBJ2-5,CASSDSGSLETQYF,TGCGCCAGCAGCGATAGCGGGAGTCTGGAGACCCAGTACTTC
NA,TRBV7-9,NA,TRBJ1-1,CASSGHVAFF,TGTGCCAGCAGCGGACACGTAGCTTTCTTT
NA,TRBV27,TRBD1,TRBJ1-3,CASSLTGGSGNTIYF,TGTGCCAGCAGTTTAACAGGGGGCTCTGGAAACACCATATATTTT
few,TRBV19,TRBD1,TRBJ2-3,CASSPTGVSTDTQYF,TGTGCCAGTAGTCCGACAGGGGTGAGCACAGATACGCAGTATTTT
NA,TRBV19,NA,TRBJ2-1,CASSIRESSYNEQFF,TGTGCCAGTAGTATTAGAGAGAGCTCCTACAATGAGCAGTTCTTC
NA,TRBV10-3,TRBD2,TRBJ2-2,CAISGTSGGNTGELFF,TGTGCCATCAGTGGGACTAGCGGAGGGAACACCGGGGAGCTGTTTTTT
once,TRBV30,NA,TRBJ2-7,CACHKGQTYEQYF,TGTGCCTGTCATAAAGGACAGACCTACGAGCAGTACTTC
NA,TRBV18,NA,TRBJ1-5,CASSQGLGNQPQHF,TGTGCCAGCTCACAGGGGTTGGGCAATCAGCCCCAGCATTTT
NA,TRBV4-1,NA,TRBJ1-1,CASSPGGRTEAFF,TGCGCCAGCAGCCCCGGGGGGCGGACTGAAGCTTTCTTT